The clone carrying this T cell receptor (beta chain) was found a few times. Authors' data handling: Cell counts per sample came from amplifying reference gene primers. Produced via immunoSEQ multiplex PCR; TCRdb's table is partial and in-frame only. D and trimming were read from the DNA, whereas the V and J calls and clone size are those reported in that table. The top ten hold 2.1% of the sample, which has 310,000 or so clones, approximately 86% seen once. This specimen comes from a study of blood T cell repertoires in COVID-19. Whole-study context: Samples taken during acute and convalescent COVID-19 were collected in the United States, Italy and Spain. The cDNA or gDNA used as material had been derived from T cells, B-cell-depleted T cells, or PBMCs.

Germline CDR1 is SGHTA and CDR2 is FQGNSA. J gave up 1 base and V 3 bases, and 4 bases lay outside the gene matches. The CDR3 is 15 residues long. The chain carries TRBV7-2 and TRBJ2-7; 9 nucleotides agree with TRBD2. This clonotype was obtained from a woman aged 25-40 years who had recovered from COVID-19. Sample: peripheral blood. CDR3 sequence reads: CASSFLSGGSYEQYF. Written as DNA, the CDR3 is TGTGCCAGCAGCTTCCTTAGCGGGGGATCCTACGAGCAGTACTTC.